Listed below are T cell receptor beta chains from one sample, sequenced in a study of shared clonotypes between healthy human individuals. The table came from immunoSEQ multiplex PCR; TCRdb's copy has only in-frame clones and leaves some out. The data show about 2.1 million clones, just over 90% seen once. Sequenced: naive CD8+ T cells from PBMCs. These receptors were collected from a man aged 18 to 35 in good health. Some clones in this sample may be carry-over from other donors' samples. Each CDR3 is given with its conserved first and last residue. A D gene is named only where the DNA matches it firmly. Clone size appears in some rows only: once, few, many, or a class for an expanded clone.

abundance,v_gene,j_gene,d_gene,CDR3nt,CDR3aa
NA,TRBV7-8,TRBJ1-5,NA,TGTGCCAGCAGGGAAGTGGACGGGGTTAGCAATCAGCCCCAGCATTTT,CASREVDGVSNQPQHF
NA,TRBV27,TRBJ2-3,NA,TGTGCCAGCAGCCGTTTGCGCCCGACCGTCACAGATACGCAGTATTTT,CASSRLRPTVTDTQYF
NA,TRBV9,TRBJ1-5,NA,TGTGCCAGCAGCCCCTATTCCAGTGGCAATCAGCCCCAGCATTTT,CASSPYSSGNQPQHF
NA,TRBV4-2,TRBJ1-2,TRBD1,TGTGCCAGCAGCCAAGACCTGACGACAGGGCATGGCTACACCTTC,CASSQDLTTGHGYTF
NA,TRBV5-1,TRBJ2-1,NA,TGCGCCAGCAGCTTGGCCTGGCCTCCGTGGGAGCAGTTCTTC,CASSLAWPPWEQFF
NA,TRBV7-3,TRBJ2-3,NA,TGTGCCAGCAGCTTAGGAGTAGGCGGAGATACGCAGTATTTT,CASSLGVGGDTQYF
NA,TRBV7-3,TRBJ2-1,TRBD2,TGTGCCAGCAGCTTAAGCGCCGGGACTAGCGGGAGAGGCAATGAGCAGTTCTTC,CASSLSAGTSGRGNEQFF
NA,TRBV4-1,TRBJ2-7,NA,TGCGCCAGCAGGCGATTACAGGTTTCCTACGAGCAGTACTTC,CASRRLQVSYEQYF
NA,TRBV7-9,TRBJ2-3,TRBD1,TGTGCCAGCAGCCGGACAGGGAGCACAGATACGCAGTATTTT,CASSRTGSTDTQYF
once,TRBV28,TRBJ1-2,NA,TGTGCCAGCAGTTTAATGACAGGTTGGGGCTACACCTTC,CASSLMTGWGYTF
NA,TRBV6-5,TRBJ2-6,NA,TGTGCCAGCAGCGCCGGGACTGGGGCCAACGTCCTGACTTTC,CASSAGTGANVLTF
NA,TRBV27,TRBJ2-7,TRBD1,TGTGCCAGCAGTTTAAATATGGGACAGGGAGGCTACGAGCAGTACTTC,CASSLNMGQGGYEQYF
NA,TRBV4-1,TRBJ2-7,NA,TGCGCCAGCAGCCAAGACCCCGGATCTCAGGGGACCTACGAGCAGTACTTC,CASSQDPGSQGTYEQYF
NA,TRBV4-2,TRBJ2-7,TRBD2,TGTGCCAGCAGCCAAGATCCGACTAGCGGTAGCTACGAGCAGTACTTC,CASSQDPTSGSYEQYF
NA,TRBV10-3,TRBJ2-3,NA,TGTGCCATCAGGGGGGGTGTCCTCGCAGATACGCAGTATTTT,CAIRGGVLADTQYF
NA,TRBV7-9,TRBJ2-7,NA,TGTGCCAGCAGCTCGACTAGAGCCGCCTCCTACGAGCAGTACTTC,CASSSTRAASYEQYF
NA,TRBV27,TRBJ2-1,NA,TGTGCCAGCAGTACCGGTGGCAATGAGCAGTTCTTC,CASSTGGNEQFF
NA,TRBV28,TRBJ1-3,NA,TGTGCCAGCAGTCCCCCCCAGGGGCTAACCCCTGGAAACACCATATATTTT,CASSPPQGLTPGNTIYF
NA,TRBV5-6,TRBJ1-6,NA,TGTGCCAGCAGCTTCGGGGTCTCAAATTCACCCCTCCACTTT,CASSFGVSNSPLHF
NA,TRBV11-2,TRBJ2-7,NA,TGTGCCAGCAGCTTAGCATCCTACGAGCAGTACTTC,CASSLASYEQYF
NA,TRBV5-6,TRBJ2-3,NA,TGTGCCAGCAGCCCTGCGATAGTGGAGGATACGCAGTATTTT,CASSPAIVEDTQYF
NA,TRBV28,TRBJ1-5,NA,TGTGCCAGCAGTCCCACCGGGCTGTCCGTAAACCAGCCCCAGCATTTT,CASSPTGLSVNQPQHF
NA,TRBV10-3,TRBJ2-2,TRBD1,TGTGCCATCGGAGGACAGGGGGCCGGGGAGCTGTTTTTT,CAIGGQGAGELFF
NA,TRBV7-8,TRBJ2-7,TRBD2,TGTGCCAGCAGCTTAGACAGACTAGCGGGAGATCGGGAGCAGTACTTC,CASSLDRLAGDREQYF
NA,TRBV6-1,TRBJ1-1,NA,TGTGCCAGCATCGTGCGGGACGGGAACACTGAAGCTTTCTTT,CASIVRDGNTEAFF
NA,TRBV28,TRBJ1-2,NA,TGTGCCAGCAGTTTTCTGAGATCCTATGGCTACACCTTC,CASSFLRSYGYTF
NA,TRBV23-1,TRBJ1-2,TRBD1,TGCGCCAGCAGTCAATCGAAGGTCCCGACTGAAGACAGGGTTAACTATGGCTACACCTTC,CASSQSKVPTEDRVNYGYTF
once,TRBV7-9,TRBJ2-2,TRBD2,TGTGCCAGCAGCTTCGCTACGGGACTAGATCTAGAGGTCCTCGGGGAGCTGTTTTTT,CASSFATGLDLEVLGELFF
NA,TRBV5-8,TRBJ1-1,NA,TGTGCCAGCAGCTTATCGTTGGGGGAAGCTTTCTTT,CASSLSLGEAFF
NA,TRBV28,TRBJ2-7,NA,TGTGCCAGCAGTTTATTGGGCAGTTATGGTTCCGAGCAGTACTTC,CASSLLGSYGSEQYF
NA,TRBV7-9,TRBJ2-5,TRBD1,TGTGCCAGCAGCCCTCAGGGGACAGGGATCGAAGAGACCCAGTACTTC,CASSPQGTGIEETQYF
NA,TRBV7-9,TRBJ2-7,TRBD2,TGTGCCAGCAGCCCCTTCACTAGCGGGAGCCCGGAAGACGAGCAGTACTTC,CASSPFTSGSPEDEQYF
NA,TRBV28,TRBJ2-1,TRBD2,TGTGCCAGCAGTTTGCGTGGACTAGCGGGAGCCCGGGACAATGAGCAGTTCTTC,CASSLRGLAGARDNEQFF
NA,TRBV15,TRBJ1-1,TRBD1,TGTGCCACCGCGAGGACAGGGGGCGCGGTGGCTTTCTTT,CATARTGGAVAFF
NA,TRBV6-5,TRBJ1-1,NA,TGTGCCAGCAGTATACTCGGTCACACTGAAGCTTTCTTT,CASSILGHTEAFF
NA,TRBV27,TRBJ1-5,TRBD1,TGTGCCAGCAGGGGGAGGGACAGGGGGTTGGAGCAGCCCCAGCATTTT,CASRGRDRGLEQPQHF